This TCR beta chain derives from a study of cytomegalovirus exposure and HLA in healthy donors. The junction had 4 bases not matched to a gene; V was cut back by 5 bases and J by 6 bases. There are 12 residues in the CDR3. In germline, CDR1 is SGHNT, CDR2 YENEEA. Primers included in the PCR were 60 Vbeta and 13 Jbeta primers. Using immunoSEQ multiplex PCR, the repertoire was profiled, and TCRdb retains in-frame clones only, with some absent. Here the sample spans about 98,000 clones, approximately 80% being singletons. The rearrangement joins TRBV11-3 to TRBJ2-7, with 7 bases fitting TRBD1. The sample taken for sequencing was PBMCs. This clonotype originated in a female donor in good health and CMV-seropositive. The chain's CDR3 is CASSRQGGEQYF. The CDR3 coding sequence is TGTGCCAGCAGCCGACAGGGTGGCGAGCAGTACTTC.